This TCR beta chain was obtained from a study of blood T cell repertoires in COVID-19. The CDR3 loop spans 16 amino acids. CDR1 KGHDR and CDR2 SFDVKD come from the germline V gene. V lost 7 bases and J lost 0, with 15 bases in between. Data came from immunoSEQ multiplex PCR; TCRdb stores just in-frame clones and leaves some out. The sample has 150,000 to 200,000 clones; over 60% are singletons. Material for sequencing was peripheral blood. This sequence joins TRBV24-1 and TRBJ1-5, with D perhaps TRBD1 (5 bases). The receptor was derived from a woman aged 70-85 years with acute or convalescent COVID-19. The CDR3 here is CATSASVGASNQPQHF. DNA of the CDR3: TGTGCCACCAGCGCCTCCGTTGGGGCTAGCAATCAGCCCCAGCATTTT.